This TCR beta chain was documented in a study of blood T cell repertoires in COVID-19. CDR3 length: 15 residues. Unmatched junction bases numbered 12, after V lost 7 bases and J lost 4 bases. Germline-derived CDR1 and CDR2 are MGHDK and SYGVNS. This table comes from immunoSEQ multiplex PCR, and its TCRdb copy is limited to in-frame clones, with some not included. Of about 220,000 clones listed, approximately 90% are singletons. The rearrangement links TRBV25-1 to TRBJ2-5, with TRBD1 identical over 7 bases. The specimen sequenced was peripheral blood. The receptor comes from a woman in her fifties or sixties with COVID-19, enrolled during active disease. The CDR3 loop is CASTQTGLSGETQYF. CDR3 DNA: TGTGCCAGCACCCAGACAGGGCTTTCCGGAGAGACCCAGTACTTC.